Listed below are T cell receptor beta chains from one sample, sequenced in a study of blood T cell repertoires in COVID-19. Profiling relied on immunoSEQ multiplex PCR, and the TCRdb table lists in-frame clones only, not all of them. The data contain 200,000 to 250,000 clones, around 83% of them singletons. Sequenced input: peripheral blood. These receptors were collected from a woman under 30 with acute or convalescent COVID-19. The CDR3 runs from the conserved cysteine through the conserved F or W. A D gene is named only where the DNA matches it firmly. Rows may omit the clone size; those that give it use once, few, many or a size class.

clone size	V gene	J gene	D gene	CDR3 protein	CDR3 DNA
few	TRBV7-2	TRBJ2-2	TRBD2	CASSLARTRSGELFF	TGTGCCAGCAGCTTAGCGAGGACTAGATCCGGGGAGCTGTTTTTT
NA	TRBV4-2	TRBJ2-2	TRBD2	CASSPKTSGRANTGELFF	TGTGCCAGCAGCCCTAAGACTAGCGGGAGGGCGAACACCGGGGAGCTGTTTTTT
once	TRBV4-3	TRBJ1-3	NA	CASSQDVTASGNTIYF	TGCGCCAGCAGCCAAGACGTAACAGCCTCTGGAAACACCATATATTTT
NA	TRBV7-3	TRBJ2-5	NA	CASSPNGVGETQYF	TGTGCCAGCAGCCCAAACGGGGTTGGGGAGACCCAGTACTTC
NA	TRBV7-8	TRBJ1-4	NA	CASGGPAANNEKLFF	TGTGCCAGCGGGGGCCCGGCAGCCAATAATGAAAAACTGTTTTTT
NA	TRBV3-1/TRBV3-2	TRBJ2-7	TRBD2	CASSGYGLAGGITYEQYF	TGTGCCAGCAGCGGATACGGGCTAGCGGGAGGGATTACCTACGAGCAGTACTTC
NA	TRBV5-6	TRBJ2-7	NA	CASSLVAGATGYEQYF	TGTGCCAGCAGCTTGGTCGCCGGAGCTACCGGGTACGAGCAGTACTTC
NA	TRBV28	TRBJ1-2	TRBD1	CASSLGGQTSNYGYTF	TGTGCCAGCAGTTTAGGGGGACAGACCTCTAACTATGGCTACACCTTC
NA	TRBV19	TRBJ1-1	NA	CASSIEGYTEAFF	TGTGCCAGTAGTATCGAGGGCTACACTGAAGCTTTCTTT
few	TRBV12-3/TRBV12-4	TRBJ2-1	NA	CASSASLFNEQFF	TGTGCCAGCAGTGCCTCGCTATTCAATGAGCAGTTCTTC
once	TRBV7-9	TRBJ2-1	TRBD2	CASSLLAGYNEQFF	TGTGCCAGCAGCTTACTAGCGGGGTACAATGAGCAGTTCTTC
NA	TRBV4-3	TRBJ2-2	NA	CASSQETAGELFF	TGCGCCAGCAGCCAAGAAACAGCCGGGGAGCTGTTTTTT
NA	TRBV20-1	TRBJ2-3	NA	CSARGFGAQYF	TGCAGTGCCCGCGGCTTCGGGGCGCAGTATTTT
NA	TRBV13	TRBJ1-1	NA	CASTDMSGTEAFF	TGTGCCAGCACCGATATGTCGGGCACTGAAGCTTTCTTT
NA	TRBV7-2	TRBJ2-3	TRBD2	CASSLGLAGVDTQYF	TGTGCCAGCAGCTTGGGACTAGCGGGAGTAGATACGCAGTATTTT
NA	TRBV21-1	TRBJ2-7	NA	CASSSNPGAFYEQYF	TGTGCCAGCAGCAGTAATCCAGGGGCCTTCTACGAGCAGTACTTC
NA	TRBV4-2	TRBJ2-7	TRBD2	CASSQRPREGSYEQYF	TGTGCCAGCAGCCAACGCCCCCGGGAGGGGTCCTACGAGCAGTACTTC
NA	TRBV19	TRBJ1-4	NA	CASSPISDSQKKLFF	TGTGCCAGTAGTCCAATCTCTGACAGCCAAAAAAAACTGTTTTTT
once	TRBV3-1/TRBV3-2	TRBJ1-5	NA	CASSQDSTGIYSNQPQHF	TGTGCCAGCAGCCAAGATTCCACAGGGATTTATAGCAATCAGCCCCAGCATTTT
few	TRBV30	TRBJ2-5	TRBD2	CAWSRTSAEETQYF	TGTGCCTGGAGTAGGACTAGCGCTGAAGAGACCCAGTACTTC
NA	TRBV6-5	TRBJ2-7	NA	CATRAGGAYEQYF	TGTGCCACCCGGGCTGGGGGCGCCTACGAGCAGTACTTC
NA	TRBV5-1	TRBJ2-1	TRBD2	CASSHPTGTSFQSEQFF	TGCGCCAGCAGCCACCCAACCGGGACTAGCTTTCAGTCTGAGCAGTTCTTC
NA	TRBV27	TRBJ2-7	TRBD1	CASSVGTGFDEQYF	TGTGCCAGCAGTGTCGGGACAGGGTTCGACGAGCAGTACTTC
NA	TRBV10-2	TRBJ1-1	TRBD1	CASSDRGRVTEAFF	TGCGCCAGCAGTGACAGGGGGCGGGTCACTGAAGCTTTCTTT